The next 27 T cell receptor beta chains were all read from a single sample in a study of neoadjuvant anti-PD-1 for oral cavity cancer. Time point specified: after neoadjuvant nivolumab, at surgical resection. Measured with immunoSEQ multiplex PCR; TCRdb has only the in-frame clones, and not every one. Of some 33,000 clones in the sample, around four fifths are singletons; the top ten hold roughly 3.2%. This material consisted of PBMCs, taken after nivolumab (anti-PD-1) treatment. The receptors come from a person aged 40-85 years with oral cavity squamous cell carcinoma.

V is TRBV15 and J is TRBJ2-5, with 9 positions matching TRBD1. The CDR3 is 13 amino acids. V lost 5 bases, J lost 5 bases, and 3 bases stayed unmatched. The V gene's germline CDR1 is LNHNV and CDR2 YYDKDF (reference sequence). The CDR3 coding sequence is TGTGCCACCAGCGGCGGGACAGGGGAGACCCAGTACTTC. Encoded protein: CATSGGTGETQYF.

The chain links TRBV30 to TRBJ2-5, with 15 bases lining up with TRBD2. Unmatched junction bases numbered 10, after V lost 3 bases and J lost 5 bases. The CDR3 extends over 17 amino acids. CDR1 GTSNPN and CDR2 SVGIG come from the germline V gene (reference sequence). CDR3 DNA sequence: TGTGCCTGGAGCGCCCCCGGGACTAGCGGGGGGCGGGAGACCCAGTACTTC. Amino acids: CAWSAPGTSGGRETQYF.

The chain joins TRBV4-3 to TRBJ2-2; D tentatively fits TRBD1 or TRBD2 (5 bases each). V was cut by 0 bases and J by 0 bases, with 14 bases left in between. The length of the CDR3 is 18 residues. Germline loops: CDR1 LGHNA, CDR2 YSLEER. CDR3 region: CASSQDVFGATNTGELFF. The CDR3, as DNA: TGCGCCAGCAGCCAAGACGTCTTCGGGGCCACGAACACCGGGGAGCTGTTTTTT.

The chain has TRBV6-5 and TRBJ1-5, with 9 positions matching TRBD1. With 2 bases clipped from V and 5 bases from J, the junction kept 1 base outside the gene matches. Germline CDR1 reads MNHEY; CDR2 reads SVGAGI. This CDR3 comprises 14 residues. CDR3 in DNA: TGTGCCAGCAGTTACACAGGGGGCGATCAGCCCCAGCATTTT. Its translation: CASSYTGGDQPQHF.

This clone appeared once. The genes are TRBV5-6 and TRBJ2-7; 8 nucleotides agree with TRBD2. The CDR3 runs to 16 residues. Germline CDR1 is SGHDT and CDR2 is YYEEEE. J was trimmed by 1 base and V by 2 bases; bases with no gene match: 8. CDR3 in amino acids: CASSFSGTRSSYEQYF. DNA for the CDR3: TGTGCCAGCAGCTTCTCCGGGACTAGGAGTTCCTACGAGCAGTACTTC.

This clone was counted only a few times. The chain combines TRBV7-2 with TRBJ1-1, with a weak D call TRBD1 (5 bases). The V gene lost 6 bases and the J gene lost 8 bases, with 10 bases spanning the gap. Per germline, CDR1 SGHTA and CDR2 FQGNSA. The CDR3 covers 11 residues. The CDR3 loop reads CASRGGIEAFF. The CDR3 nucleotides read TGTGCCAGCAGGGGGGGTATCGAAGCTTTCTTT.

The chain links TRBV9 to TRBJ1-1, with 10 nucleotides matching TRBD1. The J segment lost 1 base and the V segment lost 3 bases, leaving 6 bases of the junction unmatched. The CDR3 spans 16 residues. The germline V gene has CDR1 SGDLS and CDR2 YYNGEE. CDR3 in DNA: TGTGCCAGCAGCGCCGGGACAGGGGCGAAGAACACTGAAGCTTTCTTT. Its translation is CASSAGTGAKNTEAFF.

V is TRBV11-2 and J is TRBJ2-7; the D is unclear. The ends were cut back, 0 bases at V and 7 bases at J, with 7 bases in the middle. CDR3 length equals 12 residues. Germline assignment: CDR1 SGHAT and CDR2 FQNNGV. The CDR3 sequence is CASSLDSWEQYF. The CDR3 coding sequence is TGTGCCAGCAGCTTAGACAGTTGGGAGCAGTACTTC. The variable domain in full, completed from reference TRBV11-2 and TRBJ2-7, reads EAGVAQSPRYKIIEKRQSVAFWCNPISGHATLYWYQQILGQGPKLLIQFQNNGVVDDSQLPKDRFSAERLKGVDSTLKIQPAKLEDSAVYLCASSLDSWEQYFGPGTRLTVT.

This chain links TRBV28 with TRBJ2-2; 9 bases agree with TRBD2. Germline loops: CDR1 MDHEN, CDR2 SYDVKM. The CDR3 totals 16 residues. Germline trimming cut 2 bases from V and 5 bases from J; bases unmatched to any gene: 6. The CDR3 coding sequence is TGTGCCAGCAGTTTAAGCGGGGGGAAGGGGACCGGGGAGCTGTTTTTT. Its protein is CASSLSGGKGTGELFF. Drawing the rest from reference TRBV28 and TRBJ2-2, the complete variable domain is DVKVTQSSRYLVKRTGEKVFLECVQDMDHENMFWYRQDPGLGLRLIYFSYDVKMKEKGDIPEGYSVSREKKERFSLILESASTNQTSMYLCASSLSGGKGTGELFFGEGSRLTVL.

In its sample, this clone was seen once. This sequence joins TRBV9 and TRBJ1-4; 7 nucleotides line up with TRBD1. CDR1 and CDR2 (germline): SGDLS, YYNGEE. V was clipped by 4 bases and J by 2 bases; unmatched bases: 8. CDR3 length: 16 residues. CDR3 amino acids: CASSTERGQTNEKLFF. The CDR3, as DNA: TGTGCCAGCAGCACGGAAAGGGGACAGACTAATGAAAAACTGTTTTTT. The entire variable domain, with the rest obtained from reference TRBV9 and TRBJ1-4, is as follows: DSGVTQTPKHLITATGQRVTLRCSPRSGDLSVYWYQQSLDQGLQFLIQYYNGEERAKGNILERFSAQQFPDLHSELNLSSLELGDSALYFCASSTERGQTNEKLFFGSGTQLSVL.

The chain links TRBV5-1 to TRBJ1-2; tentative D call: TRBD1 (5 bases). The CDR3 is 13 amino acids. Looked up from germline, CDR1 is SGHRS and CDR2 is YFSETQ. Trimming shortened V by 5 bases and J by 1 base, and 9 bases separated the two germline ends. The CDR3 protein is CASRGESNYGYTF. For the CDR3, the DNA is TGCGCCAGCAGGGGGGAGAGTAACTATGGCTACACCTTC.

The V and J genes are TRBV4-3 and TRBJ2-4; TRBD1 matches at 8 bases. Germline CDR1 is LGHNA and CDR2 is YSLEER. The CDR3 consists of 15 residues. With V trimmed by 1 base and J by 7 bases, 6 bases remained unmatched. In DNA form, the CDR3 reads TGCGCCAGCAGCCAAGGGTTCGCAGGGGGCAACATTCAGTACTTC. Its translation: CASSQGFAGGNIQYF.

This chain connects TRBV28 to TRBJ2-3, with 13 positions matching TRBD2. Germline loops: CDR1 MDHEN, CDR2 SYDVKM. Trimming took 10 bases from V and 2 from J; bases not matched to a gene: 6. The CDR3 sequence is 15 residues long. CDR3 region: CATLLAGGVTDTQYF. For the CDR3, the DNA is TGTGCCACCTTACTAGCGGGGGGGGTCACAGATACGCAGTATTTT.

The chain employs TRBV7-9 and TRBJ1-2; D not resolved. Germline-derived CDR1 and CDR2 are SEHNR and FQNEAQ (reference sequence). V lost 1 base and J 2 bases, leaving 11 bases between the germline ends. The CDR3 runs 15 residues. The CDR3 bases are TGTGCCAGCAGCTTAGGTCAAAGGACCAACTATGGCTACACCTTC. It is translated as CASSLGQRTNYGYTF.

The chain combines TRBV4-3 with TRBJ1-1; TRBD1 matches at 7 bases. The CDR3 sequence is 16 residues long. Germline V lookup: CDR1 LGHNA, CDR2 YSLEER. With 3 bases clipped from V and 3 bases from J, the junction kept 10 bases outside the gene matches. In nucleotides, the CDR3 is TGCGCCAGCAGCCATACCCCGACAGGGTCGGACACTGAAGCTTTCTTT. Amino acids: CASSHTPTGSDTEAFF.

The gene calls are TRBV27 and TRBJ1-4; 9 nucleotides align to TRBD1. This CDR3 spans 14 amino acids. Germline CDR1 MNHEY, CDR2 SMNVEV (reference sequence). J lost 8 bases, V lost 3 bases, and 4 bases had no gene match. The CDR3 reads CASSLTGGREKLFF. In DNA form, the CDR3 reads TGTGCCAGCAGTTTGACAGGGGGTAGGGAAAAACTGTTTTTT.

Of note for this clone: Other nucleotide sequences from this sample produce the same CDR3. The CDR3 region is CASSSGTTTYEQYF. CDR3 DNA: TGTGCCAGCAGTTCCGGGACAACCACCTACGAGCAGTACTTC. The gene calls are TRBV6-1 and TRBJ2-7; a possible D gene is TRBD1 (6 bases). V was clipped by 5 bases and J by 2 bases, with 13 bases between them. The CDR3 covers 14 residues. Per the germline V gene, CDR1 is MNHNS and CDR2 is SASEGT.

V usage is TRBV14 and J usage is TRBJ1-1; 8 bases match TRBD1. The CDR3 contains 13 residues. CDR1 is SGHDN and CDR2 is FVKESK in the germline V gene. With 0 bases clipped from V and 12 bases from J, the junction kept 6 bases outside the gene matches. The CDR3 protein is CASSQDRTGSSFF. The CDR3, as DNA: TGTGCCAGCAGCCAAGATCGGACAGGGTCGTCTTTCTTT. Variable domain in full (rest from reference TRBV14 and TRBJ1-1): EAGVTQFPSHSVIEKGQTVTLRCDPISGHDNLYWYRRVMGKEIKFLLHFVKESKQDESGMPNNRFLAERTGGTYSTLKVQPAELEDSGVYFCASSQDRTGSSFFGQGTRLTVV.

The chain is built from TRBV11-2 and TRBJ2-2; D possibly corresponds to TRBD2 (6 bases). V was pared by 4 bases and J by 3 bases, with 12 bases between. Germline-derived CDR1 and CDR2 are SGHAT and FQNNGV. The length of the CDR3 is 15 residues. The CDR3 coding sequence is TGTGCCAGCAGCTACGGGGGTGGCGACACCGGGGAGCTGTTTTTT. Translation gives CASSYGGGDTGELFF.

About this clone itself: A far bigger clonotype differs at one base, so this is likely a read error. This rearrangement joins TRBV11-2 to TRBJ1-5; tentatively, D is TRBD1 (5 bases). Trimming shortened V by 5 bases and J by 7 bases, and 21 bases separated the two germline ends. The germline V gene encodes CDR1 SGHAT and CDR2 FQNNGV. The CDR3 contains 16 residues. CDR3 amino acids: CASSQDMGQGFQPQHF. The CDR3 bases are TGTGCCAGCAGCCAAGATATGGGGCAGGGTTTCCAGCCCCAGCATTTT. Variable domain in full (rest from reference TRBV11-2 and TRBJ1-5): EAGVAQSPRYKIIEKRQSVAFWCNPISGHATLYWYQQILGQGPKLLIQFQNNGVVDDSQLPKDRFSAERLKGVDSTLKIQPAKLEDSAVYLCASSQDMGQGFQPQHFGDGTRLSIL.

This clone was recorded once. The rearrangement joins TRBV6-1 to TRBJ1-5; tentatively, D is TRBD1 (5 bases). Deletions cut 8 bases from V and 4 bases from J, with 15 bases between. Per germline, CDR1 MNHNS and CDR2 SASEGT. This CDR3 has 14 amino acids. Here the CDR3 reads CASSGTDLNQPQHF. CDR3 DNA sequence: TGTGCCAGCTCCGGGACGGATTTGAATCAGCCCCAGCATTTT.

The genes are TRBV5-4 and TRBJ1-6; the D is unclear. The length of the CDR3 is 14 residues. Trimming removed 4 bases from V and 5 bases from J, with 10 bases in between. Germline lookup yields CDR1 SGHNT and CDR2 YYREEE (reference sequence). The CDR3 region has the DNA TGTGCCAGCAGCCCCGCAGTGAATAATTCACCCCTCCACTTT. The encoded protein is CASSPAVNNSPLHF. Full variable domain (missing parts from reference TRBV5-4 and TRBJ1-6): ETGVTQSPTHLIKTRGQQVTLRCSSQSGHNTVSWYQQALGQGPQFIFQYYREEENGRGNFPPRFSGLQFPNYSSELNVNALELDDSALYLCASSPAVNNSPLHFGNGTRLTVT.

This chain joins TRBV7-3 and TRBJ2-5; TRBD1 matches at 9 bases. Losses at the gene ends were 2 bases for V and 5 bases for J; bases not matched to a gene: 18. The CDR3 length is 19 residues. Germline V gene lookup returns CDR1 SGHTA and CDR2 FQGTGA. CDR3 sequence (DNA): TGTGCCAGCAGCTTAGTGGGACGGGGACAGGGTTATCTTTCGGAGACCCAGTACTTC. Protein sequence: CASSLVGRGQGYLSETQYF.

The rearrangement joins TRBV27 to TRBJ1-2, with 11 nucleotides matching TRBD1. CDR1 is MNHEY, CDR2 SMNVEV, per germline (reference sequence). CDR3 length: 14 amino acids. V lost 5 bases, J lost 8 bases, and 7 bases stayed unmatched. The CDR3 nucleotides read TGTGCCAGCAGTACCGGACAGGGGGCGAGGGGCTACACCTTC. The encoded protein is CASSTGQGARGYTF.

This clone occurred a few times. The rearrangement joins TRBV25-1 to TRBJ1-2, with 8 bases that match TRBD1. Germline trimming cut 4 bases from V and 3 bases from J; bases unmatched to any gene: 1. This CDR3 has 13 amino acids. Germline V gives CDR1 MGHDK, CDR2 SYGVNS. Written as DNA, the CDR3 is TGTGCCAGCAGTGTGACAGGGGACTATGGCTACACCTTC. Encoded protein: CASSVTGDYGYTF.

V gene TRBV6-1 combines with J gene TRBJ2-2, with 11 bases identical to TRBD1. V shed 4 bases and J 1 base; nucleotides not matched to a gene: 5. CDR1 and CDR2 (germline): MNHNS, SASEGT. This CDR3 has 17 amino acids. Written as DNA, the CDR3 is TGTGCCAGCAGTGCCCTTGGGACAGGGGGGAACACCGGGGAGCTGTTTTTT. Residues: CASSALGTGGNTGELFF.

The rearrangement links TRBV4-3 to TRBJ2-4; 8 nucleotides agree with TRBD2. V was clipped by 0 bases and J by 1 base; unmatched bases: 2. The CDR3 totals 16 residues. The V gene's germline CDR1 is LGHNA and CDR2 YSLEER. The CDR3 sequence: CASSQDTGGAKNIQYF. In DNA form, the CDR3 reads TGCGCCAGCAGCCAAGATACGGGGGGGGCCAAAAACATTCAGTACTTC.